This TCR beta chain was identified during a study of T cells after yellow fever vaccination. Study background: Those fractions that held only low numbers of cells were prepared using the SMART-Seq v4 Ultra Low Input RNA kit. Study results and caveats: Most clones from primary vaccination were detected again post-booster (about 95% CD4, 70% to 90% CD8).

As regards this clonotype: Its antigen remains unidentified.

Germline V gives CDR1 GTSNPN, CDR2 SVGIG (reference sequence). CDR3 size: 13 residues. The V and J ends lost 0 bases and 6 bases respectively, with 12 bases between them. 5'RACE template switching produced TCR cDNA carrying a universal primer site and UMIs. TCRdb re-derived calls from the 5' RACE reads in MiXCR, one entry per CDR3 protein. The table has 300,000 to 450,000 distinct CDR3 sequences, roughly 6.1% seen once. Sequenced here: PBMCs, sampled 5 days after the yellow fever booster vaccination. The V gene is TRBV30, the J gene TRBJ2-7; D is uncertain. The sequence derives from a man younger than 45 who received the YFV17D yellow fever vaccine. CDR3 residues: CAWSVGFEAEQYF. Here the CDR3 DNA reads TGTGCCTGGAGTGTAGGGTTCGAGGCCGAGCAGTACTTC.